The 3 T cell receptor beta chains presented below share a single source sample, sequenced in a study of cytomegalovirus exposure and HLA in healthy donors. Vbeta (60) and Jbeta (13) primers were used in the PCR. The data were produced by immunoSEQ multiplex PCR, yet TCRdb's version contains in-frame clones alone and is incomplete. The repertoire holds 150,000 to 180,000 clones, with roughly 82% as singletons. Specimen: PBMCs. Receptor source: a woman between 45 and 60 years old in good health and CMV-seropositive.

This CDR3 is CASSPDRGYGYTF. The CDR3 DNA reads as TGCGCCAGCAGCCCGGACAGGGGCTATGGCTACACCTTC. This sequence joins TRBV5-1 and TRBJ1-2, with 9 positions matching TRBD1. V shed 4 bases and J 4 bases; nucleotides not matched to a gene: 2. Germline CDR1 and CDR2: SGHRS and YFSETQ. This CDR3 has 13 residues.

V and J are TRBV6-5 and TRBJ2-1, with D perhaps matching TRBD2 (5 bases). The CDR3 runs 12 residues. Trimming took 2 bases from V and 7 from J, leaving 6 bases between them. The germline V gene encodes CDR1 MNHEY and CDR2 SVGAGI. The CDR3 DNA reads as TGTGCCAGCAGTTACCGGGGTAATGAGCAGTTCTTC. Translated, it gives CASSYRGNEQFF.

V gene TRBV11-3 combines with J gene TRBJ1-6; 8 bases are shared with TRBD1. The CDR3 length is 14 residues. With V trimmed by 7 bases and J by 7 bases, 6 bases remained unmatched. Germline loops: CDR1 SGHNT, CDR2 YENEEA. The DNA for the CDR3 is TGTGCCAGCAACCTAGACAGGGGAAATTCACCCCTCCACTTT. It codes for CASNLDRGNSPLHF.